A single sample is the source of the 16 T cell receptor beta chains below, sequenced in a study of blood T cell repertoires in COVID-19. Method: immunoSEQ multiplex PCR; TCRdb's copy keeps in-frame clones and lacks some. This sample has some 290,000 clones, with roughly nine tenths found just once. Sequenced sample: peripheral blood. The receptors were sampled from a man between 18 and 29 years old with active or convalescent COVID-19.

This clone appeared once. The chain is built from TRBV15 and TRBJ1-2, with D possibly being TRBD1 (5 bases). Trimming removed 0 bases at V and 8 bases at J, with 10 bases between. The length of the CDR3 is 13 residues. Germline CDR1 reads LNHNV; CDR2 reads YYDKDF (reference sequence). CDR3 loop: CATSRDRGGGYTF. CDR3 coding DNA: TGTGCCACCAGCAGAGATAGGGGAGGCGGCTACACCTTC. Combining the CDR3 with reference TRBV15 and TRBJ1-2 gives the whole variable domain DAMVIQNPRYQVTQFGKPVTLSCSQTLNHNVMYWYQQKSSQAPKLLFHYYDKDFNNEADTPDNFQSRRPNTSFCFLDIRSPGLGDTAMYLCATSRDRGGGYTFGSGTRLTVV.

This clone appeared once. The V gene is TRBV10-3, the J gene TRBJ1-5, with TRBD1 matching 9 bases. CDR1 ENHRY and CDR2 SYGVKD come from the germline V gene. Trimming took 3 bases from V and 3 from J; bases not matched to a gene: 6. The CDR3 extends over 16 amino acids. CDR3 loop: CAISDGQGLYNQPQHF. DNA for the CDR3: TGTGCCATCAGTGACGGACAGGGGCTCTACAATCAGCCCCAGCATTTT.

The rearrangement uses TRBV14 and TRBJ1-1, with TRBD1 as a possible D gene (6 bases). The CDR3 has 13 amino acids. Looked up from germline, CDR1 is SGHDN and CDR2 is FVKESK. Trimming pared 1 base from V and 7 bases from J, leaving 10 bases between. CDR3 nucleotide sequence: TGTGCCAGCAGCCAAGCAGGGGTGATTGAAGCTTTCTTT. Amino acids: CASSQAGVIEAFF.

This chain joins TRBV27 and TRBJ1-5, with D hard to call. The CDR3 is made up of 13 amino acids. The germline CDR1 and CDR2 sequences are MNHEY and SMNVEV (reference sequence). Trimming left V 3 bases short and J 0 bases short, with 3 bases between. CDR3 sequence (DNA): TGTGCCAGCAGTTTTTATAGCAATCAGCCCCAGCATTTT. Protein: CASSFYSNQPQHF.

The rearrangement links TRBV5-6 to TRBJ1-1; D remains unclear. Trimming shortened V by 4 bases and J by 6 bases, and 10 bases separated the two germline ends. Germline-derived CDR1 and CDR2 are SGHDT and YYEEEE. The CDR3 covers 12 residues. The CDR3 loop reads CASSRLVAEAFF. In nucleotides, the CDR3 is TGTGCCAGCAGCCGTCTTGTCGCTGAAGCTTTCTTT.

The V call is TRBV5-1, the J call TRBJ2-5; tentative D call: TRBD2 (6 bases). There are 13 residues in the CDR3. Trimming stripped 0 bases from V and 5 bases from J, with 8 bases between. The germline CDR1 and CDR2 sequences are SGHRS and YFSETQ. The CDR3 is CASSLVGGETQYF. The CDR3 DNA reads as TGCGCCAGCAGCTTGGTTGGGGGGGAGACCCAGTACTTC.

The gene calls are TRBV5-4 and TRBJ2-2, with TRBD2 matching 9 bases. CDR1 is SGHNT, CDR2 YYREEE, per germline (reference sequence). The CDR3 totals 15 residues. With 2 bases clipped from V and 3 bases from J, the junction kept 2 bases outside the gene matches. This CDR3 is CASSFLAGDTGELFF. The CDR3 DNA sequence: TGTGCCAGCAGCTTCTTAGCGGGGGACACCGGGGAGCTGTTTTTT.

This clone was found once. As DNA, the CDR3 is TGTGCCAGCAGCCAAGGGAGGGGCTACAATGAGCAGTTCTTC. It translates to CASSQGRGYNEQFF. This chain links TRBV14 with TRBJ2-1; a weak D match, TRBD2 (6 bases). This CDR3 region has 14 residues. CDR1 and CDR2 (germline): SGHDN, FVKESK. V lost 1 base and J lost 3, with 7 bases in between.

The chain recombines TRBV5-1 with TRBJ1-2, with TRBD1 identical over 7 bases. The CDR3 runs to 14 residues. The J segment lost 4 bases and the V segment lost 4 bases, leaving 7 bases of the junction unmatched. Germline V gene data show CDR1 as SGHRS and CDR2 as YFSETQ. The CDR3 region is CASSTGQAIYGYTF. As DNA, the CDR3 is TGCGCCAGCAGCACCGGACAGGCTATCTATGGCTACACCTTC. Supplemented by reference TRBV5-1 and TRBJ1-2, the full variable domain reads KAGVTQTPRYLIKTRGQQVTLSCSPISGHRSVSWYQQTPGQGLQFLFEYFSETQRNKGNFPGRFSGRQFSNSRSEMNVSTLELGDSALYLCASSTGQAIYGYTFGSGTRLTVV.

The CDR3 DNA reads TGTGCCTGGAGTGTACTTCAGGGCGGGGAGCTGTTTTTT. Protein: CAWSVLQGGELFF. This sequence joins TRBV30 and TRBJ2-2, with a possible D match to TRBD1 (5 bases). Germline values: CDR1 GTSNPN, CDR2 SVGIG (reference sequence). The CDR3 covers 13 residues. The V end was cut by 0 bases, the J end by 7 bases, with 9 bases between.

The chain links TRBV19 to TRBJ2-3; 7 bases map to TRBD2. Germline CDR1 is LNHDA and CDR2 is SQIVND (reference sequence). The CDR3 totals 15 residues. Trimming removed 6 bases from V and 7 bases from J; junction bases left unmatched: 13. CDR3 amino acids: CASRTLAFDTNTQYF. Written as DNA, the CDR3 is TGTGCCAGTAGGACACTAGCGTTCGATACGAATACGCAGTATTTT.

This sequence joins TRBV19 and TRBJ1-5; D call uncertain. The germline gives CDR1 LNHDA, CDR2 SQIVND (reference sequence). The V gene lost 1 base and the J gene lost 6 bases, with 16 bases spanning the gap. The CDR3 is made up of 16 amino acids. CDR3 region: CASSIVGSAGSQPQHF. The CDR3 DNA reads TGTGCCAGTAGTATAGTCGGGTCCGCTGGCAGTCAGCCCCAGCATTTT.

The rearrangement links TRBV12-3 or TRBV12-4 to TRBJ1-6; perhaps TRBD1 as D (5 bases). The CDR3 runs 13 residues. V was trimmed by 6 bases and J by 2 bases, leaving 5 bases between them. CDR3 region: CASRDTYNSPLHF. CDR3 DNA: TGTGCCAGCAGGGACACCTATAATTCACCCCTCCACTTT.

V is TRBV6-5 and J is TRBJ2-7; D is perhaps TRBD1 (6 bases). This CDR3 has 13 amino acids. Germline V gene sequence: CDR1 MNHEY, CDR2 SVGAGI. With 8 bases removed from V and 2 bases from J, the gap between germline ends came to 13 bases. CDR3: CASQGQSAYEQYF. CDR3 nucleotide sequence: TGTGCCAGCCAAGGACAGTCGGCCTACGAGCAGTACTTC.

This clone has just a few counts. The J gene is TRBJ2-7, the V gene TRBV18; a possible D gene is TRBD1 (5 bases). This CDR3 has 14 residues. The ends were cut back, 1 base at V and 5 bases at J, with 12 bases in the middle. Germline CDR1 KGHSH, CDR2 LQKENI. The CDR3 coding sequence is TGTGCCAGCTCACCACGTGTAGGGGTTGACGAGCAGTACTTC. Its protein is CASSPRVGVDEQYF.

The V gene is TRBV30, the J gene TRBJ2-5, with 7 bases matching TRBD2. The CDR3 spans 12 residues. From germline, CDR1 is GTSNPN and CDR2 SVGIG (reference sequence). V was pared by 3 bases and J by 4 bases, with 2 bases of the junction left unmatched. The CDR3 coding sequence is TGTGCCTGGAGAGCTAGCGGAGAGACCCAGTACTTC. It encodes CAWRASGETQYF.